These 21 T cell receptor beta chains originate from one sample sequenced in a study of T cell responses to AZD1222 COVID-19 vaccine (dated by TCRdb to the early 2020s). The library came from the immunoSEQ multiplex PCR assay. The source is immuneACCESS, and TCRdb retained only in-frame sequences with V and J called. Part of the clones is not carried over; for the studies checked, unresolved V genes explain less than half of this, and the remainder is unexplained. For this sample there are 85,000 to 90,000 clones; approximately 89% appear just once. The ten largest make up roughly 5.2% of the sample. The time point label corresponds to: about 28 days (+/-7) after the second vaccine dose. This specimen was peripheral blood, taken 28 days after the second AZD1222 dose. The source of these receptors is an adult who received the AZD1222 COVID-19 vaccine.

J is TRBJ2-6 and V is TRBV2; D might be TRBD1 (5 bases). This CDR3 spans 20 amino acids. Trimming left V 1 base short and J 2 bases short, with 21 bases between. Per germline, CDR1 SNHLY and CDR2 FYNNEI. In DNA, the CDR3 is TGTGCCAGCAGTGAAGAGGGCCTGGACACAGTCCTAGCTGGGGCCAACGTCCTGACTTTC. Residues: CASSEEGLDTVLAGANVLTF.

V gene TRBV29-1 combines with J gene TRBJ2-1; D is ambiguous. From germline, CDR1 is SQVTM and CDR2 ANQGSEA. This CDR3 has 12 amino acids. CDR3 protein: CTHWAKNNEQFF. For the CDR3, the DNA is TGCACCCACTGGGCCAAAAACAATGAGCAGTTCTTC.

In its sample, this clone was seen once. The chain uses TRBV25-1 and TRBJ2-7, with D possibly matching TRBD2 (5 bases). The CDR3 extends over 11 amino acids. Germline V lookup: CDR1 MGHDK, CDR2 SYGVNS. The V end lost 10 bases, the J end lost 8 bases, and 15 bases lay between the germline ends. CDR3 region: CATTETGKQYF. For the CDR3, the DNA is TGTGCCACCACCGAGACCGGGAAGCAGTACTTC.

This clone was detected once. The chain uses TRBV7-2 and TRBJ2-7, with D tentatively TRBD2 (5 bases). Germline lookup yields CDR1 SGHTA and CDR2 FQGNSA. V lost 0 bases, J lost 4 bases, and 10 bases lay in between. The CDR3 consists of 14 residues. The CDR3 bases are TGTGCCAGCAGCTTAGCGCAGAGAGGGTACGAGCAGTACTTC. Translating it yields CASSLAQRGYEQYF.

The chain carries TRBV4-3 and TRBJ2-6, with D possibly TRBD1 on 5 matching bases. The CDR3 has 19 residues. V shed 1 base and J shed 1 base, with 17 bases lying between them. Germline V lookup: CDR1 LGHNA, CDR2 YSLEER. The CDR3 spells CASSQVAPDIVSGANVLTF. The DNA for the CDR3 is TGCGCCAGCAGCCAAGTCGCACCGGACATCGTTTCTGGGGCCAACGTCCTGACTTTC.

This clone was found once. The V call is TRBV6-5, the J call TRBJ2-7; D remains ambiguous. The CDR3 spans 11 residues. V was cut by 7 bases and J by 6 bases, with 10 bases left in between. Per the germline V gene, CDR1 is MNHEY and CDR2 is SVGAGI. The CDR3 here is CASILGVEQYF. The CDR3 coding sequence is TGTGCCAGCATCCTTGGGGTCGAGCAGTACTTC.

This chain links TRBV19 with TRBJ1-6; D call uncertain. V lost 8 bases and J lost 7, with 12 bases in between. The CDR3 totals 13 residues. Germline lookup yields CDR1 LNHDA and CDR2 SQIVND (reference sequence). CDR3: CASSDTANSPLHF. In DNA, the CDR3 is TGTGCCAGTTCCGACACAGCCAATTCACCCCTCCACTTT.

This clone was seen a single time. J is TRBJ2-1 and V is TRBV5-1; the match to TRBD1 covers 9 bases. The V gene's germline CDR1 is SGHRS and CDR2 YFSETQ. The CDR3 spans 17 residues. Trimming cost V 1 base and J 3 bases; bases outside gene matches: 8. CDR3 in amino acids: CASSLLGDRAYYNEQFF. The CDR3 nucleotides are TGCGCCAGCAGCTTGTTGGGGGACAGGGCCTACTACAATGAGCAGTTCTTC.

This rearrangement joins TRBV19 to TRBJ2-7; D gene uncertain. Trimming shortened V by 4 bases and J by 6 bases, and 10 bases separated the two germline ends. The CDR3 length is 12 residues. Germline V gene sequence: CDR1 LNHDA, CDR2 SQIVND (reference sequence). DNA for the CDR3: TGTGCCAGTAGTACCGGCGCCTCCGAGCAGTACTTC. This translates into CASSTGASEQYF.

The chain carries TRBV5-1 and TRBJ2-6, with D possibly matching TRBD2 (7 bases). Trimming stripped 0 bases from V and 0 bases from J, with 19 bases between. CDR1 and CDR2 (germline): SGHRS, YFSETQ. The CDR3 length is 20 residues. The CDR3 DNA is TGCGCCAGCAGCTTGGCCGGGGGTTCGCGGGGGCTCTCTGGGGCCAACGTCCTGACTTTC. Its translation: CASSLAGGSRGLSGANVLTF.

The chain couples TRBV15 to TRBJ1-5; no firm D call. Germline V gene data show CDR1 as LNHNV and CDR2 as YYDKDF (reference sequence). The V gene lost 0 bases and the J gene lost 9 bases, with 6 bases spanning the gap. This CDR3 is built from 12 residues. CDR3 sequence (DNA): TGTGCCACCAGCAGAGAGTGGGGGCCCCAGCATTTT. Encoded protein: CATSREWGPQHF.

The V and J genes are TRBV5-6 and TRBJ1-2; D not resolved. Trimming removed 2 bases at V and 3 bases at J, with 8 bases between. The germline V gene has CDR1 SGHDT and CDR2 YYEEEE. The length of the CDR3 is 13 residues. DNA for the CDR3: TGTGCCAGCAGCTTCGGGAATGACTATGGCTACACCTTC. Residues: CASSFGNDYGYTF.

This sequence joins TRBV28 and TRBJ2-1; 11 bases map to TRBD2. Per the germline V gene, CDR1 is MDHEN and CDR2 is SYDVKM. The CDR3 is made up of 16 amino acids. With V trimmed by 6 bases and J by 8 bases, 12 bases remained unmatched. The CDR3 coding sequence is TGTGCCAGCAGGGGTGGACTAGCGGGCCGTGGGGATGAGCAGTTCTTC. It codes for CASRGGLAGRGDEQFF.

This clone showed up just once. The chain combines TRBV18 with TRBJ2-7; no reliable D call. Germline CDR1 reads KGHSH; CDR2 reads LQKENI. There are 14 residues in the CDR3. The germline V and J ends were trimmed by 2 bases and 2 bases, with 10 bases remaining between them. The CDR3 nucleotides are TGTGCCAGCTCACCATACGGGTCTCCCTACGAGCAGTACGTC. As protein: CASSPYGSPYEQYV.

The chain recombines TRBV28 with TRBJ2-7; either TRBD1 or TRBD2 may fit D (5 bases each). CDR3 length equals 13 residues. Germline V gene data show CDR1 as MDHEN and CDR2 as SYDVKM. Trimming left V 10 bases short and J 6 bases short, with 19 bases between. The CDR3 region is CATEGALRGEQYF. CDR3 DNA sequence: TGTGCCACCGAAGGAGCTCTGAGGGGCGAGCAGTACTTC.

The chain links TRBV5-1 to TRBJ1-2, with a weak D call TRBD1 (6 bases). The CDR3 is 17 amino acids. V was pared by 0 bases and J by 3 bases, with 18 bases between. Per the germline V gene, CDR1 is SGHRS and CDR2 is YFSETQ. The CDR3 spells CASSLVNRDTSDYGYTF. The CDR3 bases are TGCGCCAGCAGCTTGGTCAACAGGGACACTTCGGACTATGGCTACACCTTC.

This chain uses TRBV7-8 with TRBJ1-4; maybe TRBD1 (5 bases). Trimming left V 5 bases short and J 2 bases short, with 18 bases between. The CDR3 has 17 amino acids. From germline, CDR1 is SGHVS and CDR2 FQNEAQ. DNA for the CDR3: TGTGCCAGCAGCCCAACGGCCCGCGGGGCCACTAATGAAAAACTGTTTTTT. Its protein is CASSPTARGATNEKLFF.

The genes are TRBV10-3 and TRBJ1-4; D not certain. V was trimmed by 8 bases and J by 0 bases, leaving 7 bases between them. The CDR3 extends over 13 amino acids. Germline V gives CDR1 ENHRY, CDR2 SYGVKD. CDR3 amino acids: CAIGSPTNEKLFF. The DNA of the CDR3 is TGTGCCATCGGTTCACCAACTAATGAAAAACTGTTTTTT.

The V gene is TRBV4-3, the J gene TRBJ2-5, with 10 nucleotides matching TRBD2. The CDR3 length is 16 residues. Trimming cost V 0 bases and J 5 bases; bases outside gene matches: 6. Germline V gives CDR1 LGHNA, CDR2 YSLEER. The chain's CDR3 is CASSQEFTSGEETQYF. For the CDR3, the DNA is TGCGCCAGCAGCCAAGAGTTCACTAGCGGGGAGGAGACCCAGTACTTC.

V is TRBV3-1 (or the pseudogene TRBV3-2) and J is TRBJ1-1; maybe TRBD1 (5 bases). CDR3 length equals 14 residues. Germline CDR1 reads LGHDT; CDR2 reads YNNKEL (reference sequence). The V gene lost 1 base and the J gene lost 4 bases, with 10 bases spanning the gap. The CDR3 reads CASSQGGGVTEAFF. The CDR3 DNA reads TGTGCCAGCAGCCAAGGGGGGGGAGTCACTGAAGCTTTCTTT.

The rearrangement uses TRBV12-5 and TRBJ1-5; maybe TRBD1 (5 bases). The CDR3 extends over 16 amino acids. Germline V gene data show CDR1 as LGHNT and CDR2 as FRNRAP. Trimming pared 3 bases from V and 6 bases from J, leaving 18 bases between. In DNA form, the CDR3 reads TGTGCTAGTGGTTTAACCTGGGAACAGGAGGGTCAGCCCCAGCATTTT. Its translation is CASGLTWEQEGQPQHF.